The 24 T cell receptor beta chains given below trace back to one sample, sequenced in a study of T cell responses to AZD1222 COVID-19 vaccine. Measured with immunoSEQ multiplex PCR; TCRdb has only the in-frame clones, and not every one. Of around 120,000 clones listed, roughly 84% are singletons. Specimen: peripheral blood, collected 28 days after the second AZD1222 dose. Source of these receptors: an adult who received the AZD1222 COVID-19 vaccine.

The chain uses TRBV9 and TRBJ2-2; TRBD2 matches at 8 bases. V trimming: 3 bases; J trimming: 0 bases; junction bases outside the gene matches: 13. The CDR3 spans 19 residues. Germline V gene sequence: CDR1 SGDLS, CDR2 YYNGEE. The CDR3, as DNA: TGTGCCAGCAGCGCCGAGGGGCGGGGGGCGTTAACGAACACCGGGGAGCTGTTTTTT. Its translation: CASSAEGRGALTNTGELFF. The full variable domain, with the rest looked up from reference TRBV9 and TRBJ2-2, is DSGVTQTPKHLITATGQRVTLRCSPRSGDLSVYWYQQSLDQGLQFLIQYYNGEERAKGNILERFSAQQFPDLHSELNLSSLELGDSALYFCASSAEGRGALTNTGELFFGEGSRLTVL.

The chain joins TRBV5-6 to TRBJ2-5; the D gene is possibly TRBD1 (5 bases). The CDR3 contains 13 residues. Deletions cut 1 base from V and 4 bases from J, with 8 bases between. Germline assignment: CDR1 SGHDT and CDR2 YYEEEE. The CDR3 reads CASSLRGGETQYF. CDR3 DNA sequence: TGTGCCAGCAGCTTGAGGGGTGGAGAGACCCAGTACTTC.

This rearrangement joins TRBV7-6 to TRBJ2-7; 9 bases map to TRBD1. Germline V gene lookup returns CDR1 SGHVS and CDR2 FNYEAQ. V was clipped by 5 bases and J by 6 bases; unmatched bases: 14. The CDR3 loop spans 16 amino acids. The CDR3 loop is CASSRSRDRVGLEQYF. The CDR3 nucleotides are TGTGCCAGCAGCCGTTCCCGGGACAGGGTAGGACTCGAGCAGTACTTC.

At least ten counts were recorded for this clone. The genes are TRBV11-2 and TRBJ1-5; D not certain. The V end was cut by 0 bases, the J end by 5 bases, with 11 bases between. The CDR3 length is 15 residues. Germline V gene sequence: CDR1 SGHAT, CDR2 FQNNGV. The CDR3 sequence is CASSLDLVIHQPQHF. CDR3 bases: TGTGCCAGCAGCTTAGATTTGGTTATCCATCAGCCCCAGCATTTT.

The chain links TRBV11-2 to TRBJ2-1, with D possibly TRBD2 on 5 matching bases. Germline V lookup: CDR1 SGHAT, CDR2 FQNNGV. CDR3 length: 15 residues. Trimming removed 5 bases at V and 3 bases at J, with 14 bases between. The CDR3 is CASSPIKGVYNEQFF. CDR3 bases: TGTGCCAGCAGCCCTATAAAGGGAGTCTACAATGAGCAGTTCTTC.

A remark on this clone: At one end the junction does not follow the germline gene, possibly because of a read error. The genes are TRBV7-7 and TRBJ2-5; D possibly matches TRBD1 or TRBD2 (5 bases each). The length of the CDR3 is 14 residues. In germline, CDR1 is SSHAT, CDR2 FNYEAQ (reference sequence). The CDR3 protein is CASSPGGTQETQYF. The CDR3 nucleotides are TGTGCTAGCAGTCCCGGTGGGACCCAAGAGACCCAGTACTTC.

J is TRBJ1-1 and V is TRBV6-2 or TRBV6-3; D gene unclear. V lost 3 bases to trimming and J lost 7 bases, with 9 bases between them. CDR3 size: 12 residues. CDR1 and CDR2 (germline): MNHEY, SVGEGT. The DNA for the CDR3 is TGTGCCAGCAGTTATGGCAGTAGTGAAGCTTTCTTT. Its protein product is CASSYGSSEAFF.

The rearrangement links TRBV9 to TRBJ2-1, with 7 bases matching TRBD2. Germline V CDR1 and CDR2: SGDLS, YYNGEE. The CDR3 sequence is 18 residues long. J was trimmed by 0 bases and V by 3 bases; bases with no gene match: 12. The CDR3 loop reads CASSDHPSGESSYNEQFF. The DNA of the CDR3 is TGTGCCAGCAGCGATCATCCCAGCGGGGAGAGCTCCTACAATGAGCAGTTCTTC. Full variable domain (missing parts from reference TRBV9 and TRBJ2-1): DSGVTQTPKHLITATGQRVTLRCSPRSGDLSVYWYQQSLDQGLQFLIQYYNGEERAKGNILERFSAQQFPDLHSELNLSSLELGDSALYFCASSDHPSGESSYNEQFFGPGTRLTVL.

The chain combines TRBV5-8 with TRBJ1-6; possible D gene TRBD1, 5 bases. Trimming left V 5 bases short and J 14 bases short, with 11 bases between. This CDR3 spans 11 amino acids. Germline-derived CDR1 and CDR2 are SGHTS and YDEGEE. CDR3 sequence (DNA): TGTGCCAGCAGGTTTGGGGGGACCCTCCACTTT. Amino acids: CASRFGGTLHF.

The V gene is TRBV7-2, the J gene TRBJ2-7; no definite D call. V dropped 6 bases and J dropped 1 base, with 10 bases sitting between them. The CDR3 spans 13 residues. The V gene's germline CDR1 is SGHTA and CDR2 FQGNSA. CDR3 coding DNA: TGTGCCAGCAGACCTGACGGATCCTACGAGCAGTACTTC. Protein product: CASRPDGSYEQYF.

This chain links TRBV27 with TRBJ2-3, with TRBD1 matching over 7 bases. With V trimmed by 10 bases and J by 3 bases, 4 bases remained unmatched. Per germline, CDR1 MNHEY and CDR2 SMNVEV (reference sequence). The CDR3 runs to 12 residues. The CDR3 protein is CATKGATDTQYF. The CDR3, as DNA: TGTGCCACCAAGGGGGCTACAGATACGCAGTATTTT.

The rearrangement uses TRBV23-1 and TRBJ1-6; D perhaps matches TRBD1 (5 bases). TRBV23-1 is assigned to the ORF class and has an uncertain function. Trimming removed 11 bases from V and 7 bases from J, with 15 bases in between. The CDR3 is 13 residues long. The CDR3 protein is CAYPLGGNSPLHF. In DNA form, the CDR3 reads TGCGCCTATCCCCTCGGGGGGAATTCACCCCTCCACTTT.

The chain recombines TRBV5-1 with TRBJ1-2; 7 nucleotides agree with TRBD1. V dropped 0 bases and J dropped 8; count of bases not matched to a gene: 10. This CDR3 is built from 15 residues. Germline V gives CDR1 SGHRS, CDR2 YFSETQ. Here the CDR3 DNA reads TGCGCCAGCAGCTTGGCCCCACAGACAGGGAGAGGCTACACCTTC. Encoded protein: CASSLAPQTGRGYTF.

This chain links TRBV28 with TRBJ1-1, with a possible D match to TRBD1 (6 bases). The CDR3 spans 13 residues. V was trimmed by 5 bases and J by 7 bases, leaving 14 bases between them. Germline V gives CDR1 MDHEN, CDR2 SYDVKM. The CDR3, as DNA: TGTGCCAGCAGTCTCCTAACAGGGATTGAAGCTTTCTTT. The encoded protein is CASSLLTGIEAFF.

This chain links TRBV27 with TRBJ2-1, with D tentatively TRBD1 (6 bases). Looked up from germline, CDR1 is MNHEY and CDR2 is SMNVEV (reference sequence). V lost 4 bases to trimming and J lost 3 bases, with 16 bases between them. The length of the CDR3 is 16 residues. The CDR3 protein is CASSSYREKGYNEQFF. In DNA, the CDR3 is TGTGCCAGCAGTTCCTACAGGGAGAAGGGCTACAATGAGCAGTTCTTC.

The chain couples TRBV9 to TRBJ2-2, with D possibly TRBD2 on 6 matching bases. Between the trimmed V and J ends, which lost 2 bases and 6 bases, there was a span of 17 bases. There are 16 residues in the CDR3. CDR1 is SGDLS, CDR2 YYNGEE, per germline. CDR3 sequence: CASSVSTRSVSGELFF. The DNA of the CDR3 is TGTGCCAGCAGCGTTTCGACTAGGTCGGTCTCCGGGGAGCTGTTTTTT.

This sequence joins TRBV18 and TRBJ2-1, with D unresolved. Per germline, CDR1 KGHSH and CDR2 LQKENI. The CDR3 has 14 amino acids. Trimming cost V 2 bases and J 0 bases, with 5 bases left between them. This chain's CDR3 is CASSPGVSYNEQFF. DNA of the CDR3: TGTGCCAGCTCACCAGGGGTCTCCTACAATGAGCAGTTCTTC.

Here the CDR3 DNA reads TGTGCCAGCAGCTTAGAGTCCTGGGGCGGCTACACCTTC. Its translation is CASSLESWGGYTF. The rearrangement joins TRBV11-1 to TRBJ1-2; TRBD1 might be the D (5 bases). Germline CDR1 is SGHAT and CDR2 is FQDESV (reference sequence). The CDR3 consists of 13 residues. Trimming removed 1 base from V and 8 bases from J, with 11 bases in between. Full variable domain (outside the CDR3, taken from reference TRBV11-1 and TRBJ1-2): EAEVAQSPRYKITEKSQAVAFWCDPISGHATLYWYRQILGQGPELLVQFQDESVVDDSQLPKDRFSAERLKGVDSTLKIQPAELGDSAMYLCASSLESWGGYTFGSGTRLTVV.

This chain uses TRBV5-8 with TRBJ1-5; D is perhaps TRBD1 (5 bases). Germline V gene sequence: CDR1 SGHTS, CDR2 YDEGEE. This CDR3 is 15 amino acids long. V was pared by 0 bases and J by 0 bases, with 7 bases between. The CDR3 reads CASSLGQNSNQPQHF. CDR3 sequence (DNA): TGTGCCAGCAGCTTGGGACAGAATAGCAATCAGCCCCAGCATTTT.

This clone was detected a few times. The J gene is TRBJ2-5, the V gene TRBV11-2; 10 bases line up with TRBD2. The CDR3 sequence is 14 residues long. J lost 0 bases, V lost 5 bases, and 0 bases had no gene match. Germline values: CDR1 SGHAT, CDR2 FQNNGV. The CDR3: CASSLAGDQETQYF. The CDR3 DNA follows: TGTGCCAGCAGCCTAGCGGGGGACCAAGAGACCCAGTACTTC.

The J gene is TRBJ1-6, the V gene TRBV3-1 (or the pseudogene TRBV3-2); no clear D gene. CDR1 is LGHDT and CDR2 is YNNKEL in the germline V gene (reference sequence). The CDR3 length is 16 residues. Trimming shortened V by 6 bases and J by 8 bases, and 20 bases separated the two germline ends. The CDR3 here is CASRPPCPGGDSPLHF. The CDR3, as DNA: TGTGCCAGCAGGCCTCCTTGCCCCGGTGGTGATTCACCCCTCCACTTT.

The genes are TRBV10-2 and TRBJ2-6; D perhaps matches TRBD1 (5 bases). This CDR3 spans 16 amino acids. The V end was cut by 6 bases, the J end by 1 base, with 13 bases between. Looked up from germline, CDR1 is WSHSY and CDR2 is SAAADI. The CDR3 protein is CASRGPTPSGANVLTF. CDR3 DNA sequence: TGCGCCAGCAGGGGGCCTACCCCATCTGGGGCCAACGTCCTGACTTTC.

The rearrangement uses TRBV28 and TRBJ1-5; D is possibly TRBD1 (5 bases). V was clipped by 5 bases and J by 3 bases, with 14 bases between them. The length of the CDR3 is 15 residues. Germline CDR1 MDHEN, CDR2 SYDVKM. The CDR3 coding sequence is TGTGCCAGCAGTGAGGAGGGGCGGCTCAATCAGCCCCAGCATTTT. This gives the protein CASSEEGRLNQPQHF.

J is TRBJ2-7 and V is TRBV28; D call uncertain. Trimming took 7 bases from V and 6 from J, leaving 19 bases between them. The CDR3 totals 14 residues. Germline CDR1 and CDR2: MDHEN and SYDVKM. The DNA for the CDR3 is TGTGCCAGCATCGGGTGGGGAATGAGTAGCGAGCAGTACTTC. The encoded protein is CASIGWGMSSEQYF.